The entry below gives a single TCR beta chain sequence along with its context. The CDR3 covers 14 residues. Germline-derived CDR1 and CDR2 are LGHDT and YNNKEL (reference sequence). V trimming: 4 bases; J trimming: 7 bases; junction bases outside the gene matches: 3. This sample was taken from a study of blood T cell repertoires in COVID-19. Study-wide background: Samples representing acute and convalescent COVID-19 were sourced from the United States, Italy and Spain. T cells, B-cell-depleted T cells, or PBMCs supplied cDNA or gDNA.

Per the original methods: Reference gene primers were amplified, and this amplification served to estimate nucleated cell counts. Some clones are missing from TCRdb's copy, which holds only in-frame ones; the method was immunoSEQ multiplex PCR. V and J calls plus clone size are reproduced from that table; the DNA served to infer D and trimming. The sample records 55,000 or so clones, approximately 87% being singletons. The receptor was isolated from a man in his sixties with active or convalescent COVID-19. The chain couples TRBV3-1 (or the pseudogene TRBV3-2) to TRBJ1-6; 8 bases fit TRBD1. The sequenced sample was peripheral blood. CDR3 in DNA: TGTGCCAGCAGCCGGCAGGGGGCAAATTCACCCCTCCACTTT. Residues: CASSRQGANSPLHF.